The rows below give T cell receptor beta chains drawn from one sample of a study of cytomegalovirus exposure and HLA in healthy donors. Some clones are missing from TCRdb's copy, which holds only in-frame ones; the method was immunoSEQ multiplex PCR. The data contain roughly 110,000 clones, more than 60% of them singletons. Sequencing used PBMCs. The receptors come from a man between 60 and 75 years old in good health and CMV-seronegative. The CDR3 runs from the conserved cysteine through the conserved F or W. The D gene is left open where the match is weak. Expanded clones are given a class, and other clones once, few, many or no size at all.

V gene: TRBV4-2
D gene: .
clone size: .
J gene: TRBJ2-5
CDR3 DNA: TGTGCCAGCAGCCAAGGGGAAGGGAGCCAAGAGACCCAGTACTTC
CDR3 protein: CASSQGEGSQETQYF

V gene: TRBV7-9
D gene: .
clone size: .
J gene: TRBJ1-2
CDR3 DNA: TGTGCCAGCAGCTTAACTAGGGGGACCTATGGCTACACCTTC
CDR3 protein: CASSLTRGTYGYTF

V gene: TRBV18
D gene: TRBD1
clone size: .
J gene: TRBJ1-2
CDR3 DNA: TGTGCCAGCTCACTAGACAGGGTAGGAGATGGCTACACCTTC
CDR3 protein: CASSLDRVGDGYTF

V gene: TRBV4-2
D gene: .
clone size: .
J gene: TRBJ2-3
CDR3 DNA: TGTGCCAGCAGCCAAGGCGTGACAGATACGCAGTATTTT
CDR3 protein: CASSQGVTDTQYF

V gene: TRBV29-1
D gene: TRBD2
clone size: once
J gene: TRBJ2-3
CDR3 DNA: TGCAGCGTTGAAACTAGCGGGGGCATCACAGATACGCAGTATTTT
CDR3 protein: CSVETSGGITDTQYF

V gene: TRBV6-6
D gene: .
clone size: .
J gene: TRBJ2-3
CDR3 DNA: TGTGCCAGCAGCCTCACAGATACGCAGTATTTT
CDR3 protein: CASSLTDTQYF

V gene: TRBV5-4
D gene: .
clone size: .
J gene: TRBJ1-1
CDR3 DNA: TGTGCCAGCAGCTTGGCCCAGGTACTGAACACTGAAGCTTTCTTT
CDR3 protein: CASSLAQVLNTEAFF

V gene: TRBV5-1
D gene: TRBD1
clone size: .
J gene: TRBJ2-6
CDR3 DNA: TGCGCCAGCAGCTTGAGGGACAGGGGGCGCTTGGACCCTTCTGGGGCCAACGTCCTGACTTTC
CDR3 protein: CASSLRDRGRLDPSGANVLTF

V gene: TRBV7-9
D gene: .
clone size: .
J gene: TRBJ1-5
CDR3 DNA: TGTGCCAGCAGCTCCACGGGGTGGGAGCCCCAGCATTTT
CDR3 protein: CASSSTGWEPQHF

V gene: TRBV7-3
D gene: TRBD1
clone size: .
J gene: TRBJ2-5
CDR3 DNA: TGTGCCAGCAGCGCAGGGACAGAACAAGAGACCCAGTACTTC
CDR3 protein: CASSAGTEQETQYF

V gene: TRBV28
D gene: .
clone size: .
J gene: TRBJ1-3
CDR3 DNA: TGTGCCAGCAGAATAGGGGCTGGAAACACCATATATTTT
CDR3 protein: CASRIGAGNTIYF

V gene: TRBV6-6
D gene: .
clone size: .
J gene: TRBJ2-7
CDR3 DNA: TGTGCCAGTGCCCACAGTTTAGCCTACGAGCAGTACTTC
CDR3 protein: CASAHSLAYEQYF

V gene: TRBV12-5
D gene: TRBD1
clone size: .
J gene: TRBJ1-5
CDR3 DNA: TGTGCTAGTGGCACGGGACAGGGGGCCGGTCAGCCCCAGCATTTT
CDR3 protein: CASGTGQGAGQPQHF

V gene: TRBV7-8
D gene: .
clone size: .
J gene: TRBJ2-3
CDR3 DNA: TGTGCCAGCCGGCGAAGAGTTGAGGAGTGGGATACGCAGTATTTT
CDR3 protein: CASRRRVEEWDTQYF

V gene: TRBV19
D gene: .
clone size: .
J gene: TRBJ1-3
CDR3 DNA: TGTGCCAGTAGTAGCAGGGACTCTGGAAACACCATATATTTT
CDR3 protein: CASSSRDSGNTIYF

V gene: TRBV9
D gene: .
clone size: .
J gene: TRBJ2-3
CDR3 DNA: TGTGCCAGCAGCCCTGGCTTACAGCATAGCACAGATACGCAGTATTTT
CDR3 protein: CASSPGLQHSTDTQYF

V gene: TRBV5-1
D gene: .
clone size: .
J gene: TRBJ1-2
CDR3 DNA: TGCGCCAGCAGCTTGGAATCAGGGGACTATCGCTACACCTTC
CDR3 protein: CASSLESGDYRYTF

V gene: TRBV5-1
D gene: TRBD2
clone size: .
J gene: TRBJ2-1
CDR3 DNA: TGCGCCAGCAGCTTGGCGACTAGCGGGGGGCGGTATGAGCAGTTCTTC
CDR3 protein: CASSLATSGGRYEQFF

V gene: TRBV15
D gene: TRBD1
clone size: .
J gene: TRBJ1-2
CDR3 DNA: TGTGCCACCGGCCGGGACAGGGATTTACGAGGCTACACCTTC
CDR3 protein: CATGRDRDLRGYTF

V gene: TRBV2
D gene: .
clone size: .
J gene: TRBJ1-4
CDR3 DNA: TGTGCCACCATTTCCGCAGATGAAAAACTGTTTTTT
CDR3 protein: CATISADEKLFF

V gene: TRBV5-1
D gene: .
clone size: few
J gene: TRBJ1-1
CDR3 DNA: TGCGCCAGCATGCAAGGGGCGCCCGTATTGGTTACTGAAGCTTTCTTT
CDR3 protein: CASMQGAPVLVTEAFF

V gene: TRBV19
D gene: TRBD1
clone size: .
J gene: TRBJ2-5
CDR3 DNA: TGTGCCAGTAGAGGGACAGACTTCTACCAAGAGACCCAGTACTTC
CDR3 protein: CASRGTDFYQETQYF

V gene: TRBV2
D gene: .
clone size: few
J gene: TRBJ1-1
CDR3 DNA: TGTGCCAGCAGCAGGGCAGAGGCCCTTGAAGCTTTCTTT
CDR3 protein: CASSRAEALEAFF

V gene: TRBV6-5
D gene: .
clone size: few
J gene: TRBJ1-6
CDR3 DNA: TGTGCCAGCAGTTACTCTGGGGGGGGGATCGGTTCACCCCTCCACTTT
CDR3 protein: CASSYSGGGIGSPLHF

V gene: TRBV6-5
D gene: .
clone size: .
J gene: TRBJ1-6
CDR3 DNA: TGTGCCAGCAGTTACACTCAGGGCTCCTATAATTCACCCCTCCACTTT
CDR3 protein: CASSYTQGSYNSPLHF

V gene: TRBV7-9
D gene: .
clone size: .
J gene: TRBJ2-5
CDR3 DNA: TGTGCCAGCAGCTTAGGCAGGGGCCCAACAACACAAGAGACCCAGTACTTC
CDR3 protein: CASSLGRGPTTQETQYF

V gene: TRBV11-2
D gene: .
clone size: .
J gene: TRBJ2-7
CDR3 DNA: TGTGCCAGCAGCTCCCCAGGGCGTAGAGAGCAGTACTTC
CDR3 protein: CASSSPGRREQYF

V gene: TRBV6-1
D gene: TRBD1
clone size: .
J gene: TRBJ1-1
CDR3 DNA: TGTGCCAGCAGTAGAAACAGGGGAAGGGACACTGAAGCTTTCTTT
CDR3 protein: CASSRNRGRDTEAFF

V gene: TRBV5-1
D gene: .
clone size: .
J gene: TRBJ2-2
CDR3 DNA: TGCGCCAGCAGCTTGCCCTACGTGCCGGGTCCCGGGGAGCTGTTTTTT
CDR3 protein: CASSLPYVPGPGELFF

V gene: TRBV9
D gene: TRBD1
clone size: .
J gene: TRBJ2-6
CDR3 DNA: TGTGCCAGCAGCCCACGTACAGGGGGCGGGTCTGGGGCCAACGTCCTGACTTTC
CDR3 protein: CASSPRTGGGSGANVLTF

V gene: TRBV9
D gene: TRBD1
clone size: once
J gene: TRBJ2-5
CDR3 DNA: TGTGCCAGCAGCGTAGGGACAGGGAGAGAGACCCAGTACTTC
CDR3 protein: CASSVGTGRETQYF

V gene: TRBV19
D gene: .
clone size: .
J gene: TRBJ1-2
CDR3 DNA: TGTGCCAGTAGTGCCTCAACCACAATTAACTATGGCTACACCTTC
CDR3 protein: CASSASTTINYGYTF

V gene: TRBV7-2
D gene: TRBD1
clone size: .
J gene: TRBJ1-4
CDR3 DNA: TGTGCCAGCAGCAACCAACCGGGACAGGCGATATTTTTT
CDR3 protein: CASSNQPGQAIFF

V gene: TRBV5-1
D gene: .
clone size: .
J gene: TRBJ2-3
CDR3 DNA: TGCGCCAGCAGCTTGATTAGGTCTTCCGGGAGCACAGATACGCAGTATTTT
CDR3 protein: CASSLIRSSGSTDTQYF

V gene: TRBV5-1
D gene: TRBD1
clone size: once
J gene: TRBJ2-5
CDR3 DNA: TGCGCCAGCAGCTTGTTTCGCCCGGGACAGGGGAGCCAAGAGACCCAGTACTTC
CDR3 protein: CASSLFRPGQGSQETQYF

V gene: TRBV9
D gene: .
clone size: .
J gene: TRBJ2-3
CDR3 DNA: TGTGCCAGCAGCGTAGTCGGGGGGCGAGGGGATACGCAGTATTTT
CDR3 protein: CASSVVGGRGDTQYF

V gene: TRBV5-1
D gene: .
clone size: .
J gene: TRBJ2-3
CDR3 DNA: TGCGCCAGCAGCTTCCCGCTAGCTGCCACAGATACGCAGTATTTT
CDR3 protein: CASSFPLAATDTQYF

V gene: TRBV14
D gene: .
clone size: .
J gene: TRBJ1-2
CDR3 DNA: TGTGCCAGCAGCCAAGACAGGGGACCAAACTATGGCTACACCTTC
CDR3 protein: CASSQDRGPNYGYTF

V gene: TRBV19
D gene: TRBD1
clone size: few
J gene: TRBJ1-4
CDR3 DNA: TGTGCCAGTAGTACCCGGGGACAGACTATCAATGAAAAACTGTTTTTT
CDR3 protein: CASSTRGQTINEKLFF

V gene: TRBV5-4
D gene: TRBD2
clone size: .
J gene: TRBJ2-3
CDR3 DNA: TGTGCCAGCATCAGACAGCGGGGGTCCACAGATACGCAGTATTTT
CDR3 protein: CASIRQRGSTDTQYF

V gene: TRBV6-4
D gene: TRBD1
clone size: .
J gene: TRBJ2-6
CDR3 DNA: TGTGCCAGCAGTGACTCGACAGGGTCTGGGGCCAACGTCCTGACTTTC
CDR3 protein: CASSDSTGSGANVLTF

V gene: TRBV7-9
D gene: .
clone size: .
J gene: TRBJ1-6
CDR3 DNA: TGTGCCAGCAGCTTTAGTTCAACAGGGACCATGGGGCTGACCCTCCACTTT
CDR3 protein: CASSFSSTGTMGLTLHF

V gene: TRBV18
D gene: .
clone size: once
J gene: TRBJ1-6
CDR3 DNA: TGTGCCAGCTCACCAAAGGCGGAATCACCCCTCCACTTT
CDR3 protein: CASSPKAESPLHF

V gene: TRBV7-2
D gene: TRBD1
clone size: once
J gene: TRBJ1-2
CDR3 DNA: TGTGCCAGCAGCCTAACAGGGGGCGACTATGGCTACACCTTC
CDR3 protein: CASSLTGGDYGYTF

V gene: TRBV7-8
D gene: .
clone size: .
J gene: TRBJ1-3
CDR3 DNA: TGTGCCAGCAGCTCATCCGGGACACTCGTCAACACCATATATTTT
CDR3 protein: CASSSSGTLVNTIYF

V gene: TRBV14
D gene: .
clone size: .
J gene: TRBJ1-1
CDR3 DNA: TGTGCCAGCAGCCACATTTCAGGGGACACTGAAGCTTTCTTT
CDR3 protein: CASSHISGDTEAFF

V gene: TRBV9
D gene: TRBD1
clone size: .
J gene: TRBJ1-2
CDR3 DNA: TGTGCCAGCAGCGTAGAACCAGGGGGTAGTAGTGGCTACACCTTC
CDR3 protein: CASSVEPGGSSGYTF

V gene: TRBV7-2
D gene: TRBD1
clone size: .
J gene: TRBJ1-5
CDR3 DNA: TGTGCCAGCAGCCAAGGGACAGGGAGTAATCAGCCCCAGCATTTT
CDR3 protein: CASSQGTGSNQPQHF

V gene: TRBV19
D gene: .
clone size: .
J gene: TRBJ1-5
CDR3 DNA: TGTGCCACACAACAGGGCAATCAGCCCCAGCATTTT
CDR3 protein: CATQQGNQPQHF

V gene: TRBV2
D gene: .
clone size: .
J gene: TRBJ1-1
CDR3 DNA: TGTGCCAGTCTACAGGGTAATGATGGGAACACTGAAGCTTTCTTT
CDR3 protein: CASLQGNDGNTEAFF

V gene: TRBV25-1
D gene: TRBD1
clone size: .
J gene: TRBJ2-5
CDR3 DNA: TGTGCCAGCAGTGAGCACAGGGGTGGGCGAGAGACCCAGTACTTC
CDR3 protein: CASSEHRGGRETQYF